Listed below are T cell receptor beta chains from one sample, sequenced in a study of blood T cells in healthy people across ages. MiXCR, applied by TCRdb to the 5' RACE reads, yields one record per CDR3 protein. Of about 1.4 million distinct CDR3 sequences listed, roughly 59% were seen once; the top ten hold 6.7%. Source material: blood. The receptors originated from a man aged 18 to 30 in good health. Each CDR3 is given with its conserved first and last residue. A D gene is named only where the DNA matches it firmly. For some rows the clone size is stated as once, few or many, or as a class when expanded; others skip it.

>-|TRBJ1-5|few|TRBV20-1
CSAIISSGTPYSNQPQHF
TGCAGTGCCATCATTTCCTCCGGGACGCCGTATAGCAATCAGCCCCAGCATTTT
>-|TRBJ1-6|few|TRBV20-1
CSARPYNSPLHF
TGCAGTGCTCGACCCTATAATTCACCCCTCCACTTT
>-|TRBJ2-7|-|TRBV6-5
CASSYNAEQYF
TGTGCCAGCAGTTATAACGCCGAGCAGTACTTC
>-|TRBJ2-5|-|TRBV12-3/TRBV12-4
CASSSGPYQETQYF
TGTGCCAGCAGCTCAGGGCCTTACCAAGAGACCCAGTACTTC
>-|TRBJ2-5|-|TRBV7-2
CASSLLGWARGGETQYF
TGTGCCAGCAGCTTATTGGGCTGGGCAAGAGGGGGAGAGACCCAGTACTTC
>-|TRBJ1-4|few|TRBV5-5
CASSSTGSTNEKLFF
TGTGCCAGCAGCTCCACAGGGTCGACTAATGAAAAACTGTTTTTT
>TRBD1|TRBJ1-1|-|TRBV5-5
CASSLGRDREAEAFF
TGTGCCAGCAGCTTGGGCCGAGACAGGGAGGCTGAAGCTTTCTTT
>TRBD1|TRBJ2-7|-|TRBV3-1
CASSPQTGATYEQYF
TGTGCCAGCAGCCCCCAGACAGGGGCGACCTACGAGCAGTACTTC
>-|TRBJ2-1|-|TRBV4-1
CASSLPLGSNNERFF
TGCGCCAGCAGCCTCCCCCTGGGCAGTAACAATGAGCGGTTCTTC
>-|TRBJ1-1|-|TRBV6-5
CASSYGAGLSTEAFF
TGTGCCAGCAGTTACGGCGCAGGACTGAGCACTGAAGCTTTCTTT
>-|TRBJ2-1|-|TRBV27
CASSEGFDEQFF
TGTGCCAGCAGTGAAGGTTTCGATGAGCAGTTCTTC
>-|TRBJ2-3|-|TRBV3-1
CASSQDPTLTDTQYF
TGTGCCAGCAGCCAAGATCCGACCCTCACAGATACGCAGTATTTT
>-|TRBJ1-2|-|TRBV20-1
CSARPMDAYGYTF
TGCAGTGCTAGACCTATGGACGCATATGGCTACACCTTC
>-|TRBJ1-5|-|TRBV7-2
CASSVSSEDQPQHF
TGTGCCAGCAGCGTCTCAAGCGAGGATCAGCCCCAGCATTTT
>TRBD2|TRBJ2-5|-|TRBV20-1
CSGDRGRAETQYF
TGCAGTGGAGATCGGGGGAGGGCAGAGACCCAGTACTTC
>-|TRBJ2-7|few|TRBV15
CATSRLYRDPTGDSYEQYF
TGTGCCACCAGCAGACTCTACCGGGACCCGACAGGCGATTCCTACGAGCAGTACTTC